Given below is one T cell receptor beta chain in context. What it binds is unknown. The data are from a study of CD8+ T cells in alopecia areata. Study at large: Treated patients took oral tofacitinib at 5 to 10 mg twice daily. General study findings and limits: The study also sequences resident alphabeta T cells of normal skin in scalp samples. Unlike in mice, where it was clearer, TCR sharing across patients was less clear, possibly HLA-related.

Sequencing relied on a cDNA template that was reverse transcribed from extracted RNA. The repertoire was sequenced with immunoSEQ multiplex PCR; TCRdb's copy has only in-frame clones and lacks some. The sample includes about 7,400 clones, just over 65% of them seen just once. Germline-derived CDR1 and CDR2 are SNHLY and FYNNEI. The CDR3 contains 16 residues. The V gene end was trimmed by 1 base and the J gene end by 6 bases; junction bases not matched to a gene: 8. Obtained from alopecia areata patients were lesional scalp punch biopsies along with peripheral blood. The chain joins TRBV2 to TRBJ2-3, with 9 bases lining up with TRBD2. The TCR was taken from a human donor with alopecia areata. The sequencing here drew on skin, taken at week 0. CDR3 amino acids: CASSEGASGGPDTQYF. The DNA for the CDR3 is TGTGCCAGCAGTGAAGGAGCAAGCGGGGGGCCGGATACGCAGTATTTT.